This T cell receptor (beta chain) was sequenced for a study of blood T cell repertoires in COVID-19. Study-level information: The United States, Italy and Spain supplied acute and convalescent COVID-19 samples.

Either two negative PCRs, clearance, or symptom resolution qualified Cohort 3 donors as recovered. This CDR3 is built from 13 residues. Germline CDR1 SGHRS, CDR2 YFSETQ. V lost 4 bases, J lost 3 bases, and 8 bases lay in between. Authors' data handling: By means of reference gene primer amplification, nucleated cell counts were estimated. Libraries were prepared by immunoSEQ multiplex PCR; TCRdb keeps only in-frame clonotypes and omits some of them. D and trimming come from the DNA, and the V and J calls and clone size come from that table. The table lists some 320,000 clones, roughly nine tenths of them singletons.

Sequencing was done on a sample of PBMCs or T cells enriched from blood (not recorded which). This sequence was found in a man between 60 and 70 years old who had recovered from COVID-19. The chain carries TRBV5-1 and TRBJ1-5; the D gene is possibly TRBD1 (6 bases). The CDR3 here is CASSRDTNQPQHF. The CDR3 bases are TGCGCCAGCAGCCGGGACACCAATCAGCCCCAGCATTTT.